This is a list of T cell receptor beta chains from one sample in a study of T cells in Graves' hyperthyroidism and ophthalmopathy. A single record per CDR3 protein comes from TCRdb applying MiXCR to the multiplex PCR reads. The table records under 350,000 distinct CDR3 sequences, around 20% of them present only once. Sample: blood. Receptors were obtained from a woman aged 50 to 60 with Graves' hyperthyroidism. The CDR3 runs from the conserved cysteine through the conserved F or W. A D gene is named only where the DNA matches it firmly. A clone size is listed for some rows: how often the clone was seen (once, few, many), or a class if it is expanded.

cdr3_nt | cdr3_aa | v_call | clone_size | d_call | j_call
TGTGCCAGCAGCTCGATTCGGTTGAAGTATGGCTACACCTTC | CASSSIRLKYGYTF | TRBV6-1 | many | NA | TRBJ1-2
TGTGCCAGCAGGGTACAGGGTGACGGCGGGGAGCTGTTTTTT | CASRVQGDGGELFF | TRBV2 | many | NA | TRBJ2-2
TGTGCCAGCAGCCCTTCTCCGAGCCGGGGGGACATTCAGTACTTC | CASSPSPSRGDIQYF | TRBV7-3 | few | TRBD2 | TRBJ2-4
TGTGCCAGCAGCCGCCAGGGGTTTCAGCCCCAGCATTTT | CASSRQGFQPQHF | TRBV13 | few | NA | TRBJ1-5
TGTGCCAGCTTGCAGGTTCCCTCCCAAGAGACCCAGTACTTC | CASLQVPSQETQYF | TRBV2 | NA | NA | TRBJ2-5
TGTGCCAGCAGGGACAGGGGGCTCTTCGTCGGGGAGCTGTTTTTT | CASRDRGLFVGELFF | TRBV27 | many | TRBD1 | TRBJ2-2
TGCAGTGCTAGAGAGGTAGTTAGTTATGGCTACACCTTC | CSAREVVSYGYTF | TRBV20-1 | many | NA | TRBJ1-2
TGTGCCAGCAGCTTTTCCGGTATTGAAGCTTTCTTT | CASSFSGIEAFF | TRBV11-2 | many | NA | TRBJ1-1
TGCAGTGCTAGAGCGGGACTAGTCCCCGAGACCCAGTACTTC | CSARAGLVPETQYF | TRBV20-1 | NA | TRBD2 | TRBJ2-5
TGTGCCAGCAGAGCTCAGGGGGCTGCCAAAAACATTCAGTACTTC | CASRAQGAAKNIQYF | TRBV28 | many | TRBD1 | TRBJ2-4
TGTGCCAGCAGCCCACAAGACTACGAGCAGTACTTC | CASSPQDYEQYF | TRBV6-2/TRBV6-3 | many | NA | TRBJ2-7
TGTGCCAGCAGCTTGACTCATCAGCCCCAGCATTTT | CASSLTHQPQHF | TRBV5-8 | many | NA | TRBJ1-5
TGTGCCATCAGTTCCGACGGAGGGAGTCAGCCCCAGCATTTT | CAISSDGGSQPQHF | TRBV10-3 | few | NA | TRBJ1-5
TGTGCCAGCAGCGTAGACCTGAGCTCCTACGAGCAGTACTTC | CASSVDLSSYEQYF | TRBV9 | many | NA | TRBJ2-7
TGTGCCAGCGCATGGGGGACTAGCGGGATCGGCGGGGAGCTGTTTTTT | CASAWGTSGIGGELFF | TRBV5-5 | many | TRBD2 | TRBJ2-2
TGTGCCAGCAGTTACGCCCCCGGGACAGGGGTCCTAACCGGGGAGCTGTTTTTT | CASSYAPGTGVLTGELFF | TRBV6-5 | NA | TRBD1 | TRBJ2-2
TGTGCCAGCAGTTTGGCAGGGCAGATAACAACTGAAGCTTTCTTT | CASSLAGQITTEAFF | TRBV27 | many | NA | TRBJ1-1
TGTGCCAGCAGCGCTAGCGGACCGAACACCGGGGAGCTGTTTTTT | CASSASGPNTGELFF | TRBV7-9 | many | TRBD2 | TRBJ2-2
TGTGCCAGCAGCTTGCTTGGTTTCTCCCTCCACTTT | CASSLLGFSLHF | TRBV5-5 | NA | NA | TRBJ1-6
TGTGCCAGCTCCGATAGCGGGAGAACCTACGAGCAGTACTTC | CASSDSGRTYEQYF | TRBV7-9 | few | TRBD2 | TRBJ2-7
TGCAGTGCTAGAGATGGGGAAGGGTCCTACAATGAGCAGTTCTTC | CSARDGEGSYNEQFF | TRBV20-1 | NA | NA | TRBJ2-1
TGTGCCATCAGCCGGGGCCCTGGGGGCTACACCTTC | CAISRGPGGYTF | TRBV10-3 | NA | NA | TRBJ1-2
TGTGCCAGCAGCCCGGAACTCGACAGAAAGGGGACCGGGGAGCTGTTTTTT | CASSPELDRKGTGELFF | TRBV11-2 | many | NA | TRBJ2-2
TGTGCCAGCAGTTTCGAGCGGGGGGGCCCCTACAATGAGCAGTTCTTC | CASSFERGGPYNEQFF | TRBV28 | NA | TRBD2 | TRBJ2-1
TGTGCCAGCACGAATAGGGGGGCACGGGAGGCCGGGGAGCTGTTTTTT | CASTNRGAREAGELFF | TRBV9 | NA | NA | TRBJ2-2
TGTGCCAGCAGTTCCCCGAATGACAGAATCAATCAGCCCCAGCATTTT | CASSSPNDRINQPQHF | TRBV28 | many | NA | TRBJ1-5
TGTGCCAGCAGTTTAACTAGCGGGGTGAACACCGGGGAGCTGTTTTTT | CASSLTSGVNTGELFF | TRBV27 | many | TRBD2 | TRBJ2-2